Listed below are T cell receptor beta chains from one sample, sequenced in a study of Tregs in tolerant kidney transplant recipients. Assay: immunoSEQ multiplex PCR; the TCRdb copy retains only in-frame clones and omits some. The sample records about 87,000 clones, roughly 93% being singletons. The sequenced sample was CD4+ T cells from blood, obtained before the transplant. The receptors were gathered from a human donor who received a combined kidney and bone marrow transplant. Each CDR3 is given with its conserved first and last residue. Fields, in order: J gene, D gene, clone size, V gene, CDR3 protein, CDR3 DNA. D genes are given only for firm matches. For some rows the clone size is stated as once, few or many, or as a class when expanded; others skip it.

j_call: TRBJ2-5; d_call: TRBD2; clone_size: .; v_call: TRBV9; cdr3_aa: CASSVGASGGLQETQYF; cdr3_nt: TGTGCCAGCAGCGTAGGGGCTAGCGGGGGCCTCCAAGAGACCCAGTACTTC
j_call: TRBJ2-7; d_call: TRBD2; clone_size: .; v_call: TRBV4-2; cdr3_aa: CASSQVSSGGSYKF; cdr3_nt: TGTGCCAGCAGCCAAGTGTCTAGCGGGGGTAGCTATAAGTTC
j_call: TRBJ2-3; d_call: TRBD2; clone_size: .; v_call: TRBV5-1; cdr3_aa: CASSPGASGIGDTQYF; cdr3_nt: TGCGCCAGCAGCCCGGGGGCTAGCGGGATTGGAGATACGCAGTATTTT
j_call: TRBJ1-4; d_call: .; clone_size: .; v_call: TRBV5-6; cdr3_aa: CASSPFGGRDEKLFF; cdr3_nt: TGTGCCAGCAGCCCCTTCGGGGGGCGGGATGAAAAACTGTTTTTT
j_call: TRBJ1-1; d_call: .; clone_size: .; v_call: TRBV5-1; cdr3_aa: CASSYRDITEAFF; cdr3_nt: TGCGCCAGCAGCTACCGGGACATCACTGAAGCTTTCTTT
j_call: TRBJ2-5; d_call: .; clone_size: once; v_call: TRBV11-2; cdr3_aa: CASSLMGGVMRETQYF; cdr3_nt: TGTGCCAGCAGCTTGATGGGGGGAGTGATGAGGGAGACCCAGTACTTC
j_call: TRBJ2-1; d_call: TRBD1; clone_size: .; v_call: TRBV9; cdr3_aa: CASSVGGRGPNEQFF; cdr3_nt: TGTGCCAGCAGCGTAGGAGGCAGGGGGCCTAATGAGCAGTTCTTC
j_call: TRBJ2-1; d_call: TRBD2; clone_size: .; v_call: TRBV25-1; cdr3_aa: CASSTGTSINEQFF; cdr3_nt: TGTGCCAGCAGCACCGGGACTAGCATCAATGAGCAGTTCTTC
j_call: TRBJ1-5; d_call: .; clone_size: few; v_call: TRBV29-1; cdr3_aa: CSVAGGSNQPQHF; cdr3_nt: TGCAGCGTTGCTGGAGGGTCCAATCAGCCCCAGCATTTT
j_call: TRBJ2-5; d_call: TRBD1; clone_size: .; v_call: TRBV29-1; cdr3_aa: CSVTGTGLGTQYF; cdr3_nt: TGCAGCGTCACCGGGACAGGGTTGGGGACCCAGTACTTC
j_call: TRBJ2-3; d_call: .; clone_size: .; v_call: TRBV4-3; cdr3_aa: CASSQEGGGGAEDTQYF; cdr3_nt: TGCGCCAGCAGCCAAGAGGGTGGAGGGGGCGCGGAAGATACGCAGTATTTT
j_call: TRBJ2-3; d_call: TRBD1; clone_size: .; v_call: TRBV7-3; cdr3_aa: CASSPDRAGDTQYF; cdr3_nt: TGTGCCAGCAGCCCAGACAGGGCGGGCGATACGCAGTATTTT
j_call: TRBJ1-1; d_call: .; clone_size: .; v_call: TRBV29-1; cdr3_aa: CSVDSVRYTEAFF; cdr3_nt: TGCAGCGTCGACTCCGTAAGGTACACTGAAGCTTTCTTT
j_call: TRBJ2-7; d_call: TRBD1; clone_size: .; v_call: TRBV5-1; cdr3_aa: CASSFQGGPYEQYF; cdr3_nt: TGCGCCAGCAGCTTTCAAGGGGGCCCCTACGAGCAGTACTTC
j_call: TRBJ2-7; d_call: TRBD1; clone_size: .; v_call: TRBV5-4; cdr3_aa: CASSKGQGDEQYF; cdr3_nt: TGTGCCAGCAGCAAGGGACAGGGGGACGAGCAGTACTTC
j_call: TRBJ1-1; d_call: .; clone_size: .; v_call: TRBV30; cdr3_aa: CAWSHQGRAFF; cdr3_nt: TGTGCCTGGAGTCACCAGGGTCGGGCTTTCTTT
j_call: TRBJ1-1; d_call: .; clone_size: .; v_call: TRBV27; cdr3_aa: CASSALAYLRTGTEAFF; cdr3_nt: TGTGCCAGCAGTGCCCTAGCATATCTTCGGACCGGGACTGAAGCTTTCTTT
j_call: TRBJ1-2; d_call: .; clone_size: .; v_call: TRBV10-3; cdr3_aa: CAISDHSYGYTF; cdr3_nt: TGTGCCATCAGTGATCACAGCTATGGCTACACCTTC
j_call: TRBJ2-7; d_call: .; clone_size: .; v_call: TRBV27; cdr3_aa: CASSTRRGYEQYF; cdr3_nt: TGTGCCAGCAGTACCCGGAGAGGCTACGAGCAGTACTTC
j_call: TRBJ2-1; d_call: .; clone_size: .; v_call: TRBV7-2; cdr3_aa: CAIGVASYNEQFF; cdr3_nt: TGTGCCATCGGAGTCGCTTCCTACAATGAGCAGTTCTTC
j_call: TRBJ2-3; d_call: .; clone_size: .; v_call: TRBV30; cdr3_aa: CAWRVPGADTQYF; cdr3_nt: TGTGCCTGGAGAGTCCCAGGGGCAGATACGCAGTATTTT
j_call: TRBJ1-2; d_call: .; clone_size: .; v_call: TRBV6-6; cdr3_aa: CASSSSSGAYGYTF; cdr3_nt: TGTGCCAGCAGTTCCTCCTCAGGGGCCTATGGCTACACCTTC
j_call: TRBJ1-6; d_call: TRBD1; clone_size: .; v_call: TRBV5-4; cdr3_aa: CASRSGTGDSPLHF; cdr3_nt: TGTGCCAGCAGGTCGGGGACAGGGGACTCCCCCCTCCACTTT
j_call: TRBJ2-1; d_call: TRBD1; clone_size: .; v_call: TRBV15; cdr3_aa: CATSREWDSSYNEQFF; cdr3_nt: TGTGCCACCAGCAGAGAGTGGGACAGCTCCTACAATGAGCAGTTCTTC
j_call: TRBJ1-2; d_call: .; clone_size: once; v_call: TRBV6-5; cdr3_aa: CASSYKGRPAVSGYTF; cdr3_nt: TGTGCCAGCAGTTACAAGGGGAGGCCGGCGGTTTCTGGCTACACCTTC
j_call: TRBJ1-2; d_call: TRBD1; clone_size: .; v_call: TRBV6-1; cdr3_aa: CASRIGTAYGYTF; cdr3_nt: TGTGCCAGCAGAATAGGGACAGCATATGGCTACACCTTC
j_call: TRBJ2-5; d_call: TRBD2; clone_size: .; v_call: TRBV7-9; cdr3_aa: CASSFGLAEQETQYF; cdr3_nt: TGTGCCAGCAGCTTCGGACTAGCGGAGCAAGAGACCCAGTACTTC
j_call: TRBJ1-1; d_call: TRBD1; clone_size: .; v_call: TRBV5-1; cdr3_aa: CASSSDRGLSTAEAFF; cdr3_nt: TGCGCCAGCAGCTCCGACAGGGGGTTAAGTACCGCTGAAGCTTTCTTT
j_call: TRBJ2-3; d_call: TRBD2; clone_size: .; v_call: TRBV25-1; cdr3_aa: CASSDFGGGTDTQYF; cdr3_nt: TGTGCCAGCAGTGATTTTGGCGGGGGGACAGATACGCAGTATTTT
j_call: TRBJ2-5; d_call: TRBD2; clone_size: .; v_call: TRBV5-4; cdr3_aa: CASSPRLREGAPAQYF; cdr3_nt: TGTGCCAGTAGCCCCCGGCTGCGGGAGGGGGCACCTGCCCAGTACTTC
j_call: TRBJ2-2; d_call: .; clone_size: .; v_call: TRBV19; cdr3_aa: CASSMTENTGELFF; cdr3_nt: TGTGCCAGTAGTATGACAGAGAACACCGGGGAGCTGTTTTTT
j_call: TRBJ2-2; d_call: TRBD1; clone_size: .; v_call: TRBV6-4; cdr3_aa: CASRTGMNTGELFF; cdr3_nt: TGTGCCAGCAGGACAGGGATGAACACCGGGGAGCTGTTTTTT
j_call: TRBJ2-7; d_call: .; clone_size: .; v_call: TRBV7-9; cdr3_aa: CASGPELDRYYEQYF; cdr3_nt: TGTGCCAGCGGTCCCGAATTAGACAGGTACTACGAGCAGTACTTC
j_call: TRBJ1-5; d_call: .; clone_size: .; v_call: TRBV6-1; cdr3_aa: CASSAVSEQPQHF; cdr3_nt: TGTGCCAGCAGTGCAGTCAGCGAACAGCCCCAGCATTTT
j_call: TRBJ2-3; d_call: TRBD1; clone_size: .; v_call: TRBV4-1; cdr3_aa: CASSSRGRNTDTQYF; cdr3_nt: TGCGCCAGCAGCTCCAGGGGGCGGAACACAGATACGCAGTATTTT
j_call: TRBJ2-2; d_call: .; clone_size: .; v_call: TRBV30; cdr3_aa: CAWSEGGRSGELFF; cdr3_nt: TGTGCCTGGAGTGAGGGGGGGCGCTCCGGGGAGCTGTTTTTT
j_call: TRBJ2-5; d_call: .; clone_size: .; v_call: TRBV5-1; cdr3_aa: CASSLTGKETQYF; cdr3_nt: TGCGCCAGCAGCTTAACAGGGAAAGAGACCCAGTACTTC
j_call: TRBJ2-7; d_call: .; clone_size: .; v_call: TRBV7-9; cdr3_aa: CASSRTEYEQYF; cdr3_nt: TGTGCCAGCAGCAGGACAGAATACGAGCAGTACTTC
j_call: TRBJ1-1; d_call: .; clone_size: .; v_call: TRBV30; cdr3_aa: CAWSVQWNTEAFF; cdr3_nt: TGTGCCTGGAGTGTACAGTGGAACACTGAAGCTTTCTTT
j_call: TRBJ2-7; d_call: .; clone_size: .; v_call: TRBV6-1; cdr3_aa: CASSEMVVAGSYEQYF; cdr3_nt: TGTGCCAGCAGTGAAATGGTCGTGGCAGGCTCCTACGAGCAGTACTTC
j_call: TRBJ2-3; d_call: .; clone_size: .; v_call: TRBV9; cdr3_aa: CASSVRPREDTQYF; cdr3_nt: TGTGCCAGCAGCGTACGGCCCCGGGAAGATACGCAGTATTTT
j_call: TRBJ2-3; d_call: TRBD2; clone_size: .; v_call: TRBV5-5; cdr3_aa: CASSRTSASSTDTQYF; cdr3_nt: TGTGCCAGCAGTCGAACTAGCGCATCTAGCACAGATACGCAGTATTTT
j_call: TRBJ1-1; d_call: TRBD1; clone_size: .; v_call: TRBV7-3; cdr3_aa: CASSSTGAGTEAFF; cdr3_nt: TGTGCCAGCAGCTCCACAGGGGCGGGCACTGAAGCTTTCTTT
j_call: TRBJ2-1; d_call: TRBD2; clone_size: .; v_call: TRBV7-8; cdr3_aa: CASSYVGGGNNEQFF; cdr3_nt: TGTGCCAGCAGTTACGTGGGGGGGGGAAATAATGAGCAGTTCTTC
j_call: TRBJ1-1; d_call: .; clone_size: .; v_call: TRBV11-2; cdr3_aa: CASSPYLGARGTEAFF; cdr3_nt: TGTGCCAGCAGCCCCTACCTGGGGGCGAGAGGCACTGAAGCTTTCTTT
j_call: TRBJ2-1; d_call: TRBD2; clone_size: .; v_call: TRBV10-3; cdr3_aa: CAIRGGSYNEQFF; cdr3_nt: TGTGCCATCAGGGGGGGGTCCTACAATGAGCAGTTCTTC
j_call: TRBJ2-2; d_call: TRBD2; clone_size: .; v_call: TRBV7-3; cdr3_aa: CASSLTGLAAGNTGELFF; cdr3_nt: TGTGCCAGCAGCTTAACGGGACTAGCGGCCGGGAACACCGGGGAGCTGTTTTTT
j_call: TRBJ2-3; d_call: TRBD1; clone_size: .; v_call: TRBV5-8; cdr3_aa: CASSNRGTDTQYF; cdr3_nt: TGTGCCAGCAGCAACAGGGGAACGGATACGCAGTATTTT
j_call: TRBJ2-2; d_call: .; clone_size: .; v_call: TRBV18; cdr3_aa: CASSPGSTGELFF; cdr3_nt: TGTGCCAGCTCGCCAGGGAGCACCGGGGAGCTGTTTTTT
j_call: TRBJ1-1; d_call: .; clone_size: .; v_call: TRBV10-3; cdr3_aa: CAISPLTGMNTEAFF; cdr3_nt: TGTGCCATCAGCCCTTTAACAGGGATGAACACTGAAGCTTTCTTT
j_call: TRBJ1-1; d_call: .; clone_size: .; v_call: TRBV11-2; cdr3_aa: CASSLTGDTEAFF; cdr3_nt: TGTGCCAGCAGCTTAACGGGGGACACTGAAGCTTTCTTT
j_call: TRBJ2-3; d_call: .; clone_size: .; v_call: TRBV18; cdr3_aa: CASSSTASSTDTQYF; cdr3_nt: TGTGCCAGCTCATCGACAGCTTCTAGCACAGATACGCAGTATTTT
j_call: TRBJ1-4; d_call: TRBD1; clone_size: .; v_call: TRBV11-1; cdr3_aa: CASSYRDSNEKLFF; cdr3_nt: TGTGCCAGCAGCTACCGGGACAGTAATGAAAAACTGTTTTTT
j_call: TRBJ1-6; d_call: TRBD1; clone_size: .; v_call: TRBV5-1; cdr3_aa: CASSSTTSRTGASYNSPLHF; cdr3_nt: TGCGCCAGCAGCTCTACCACCTCGCGGACAGGAGCCTCCTATAATTCCCCCCTCCACTTT
j_call: TRBJ2-1; d_call: .; clone_size: .; v_call: TRBV5-1; cdr3_aa: CASSFGAGNEQFF; cdr3_nt: TGCGCCAGCAGCTTCGGGGCGGGGAATGAGCAGTTCTTC